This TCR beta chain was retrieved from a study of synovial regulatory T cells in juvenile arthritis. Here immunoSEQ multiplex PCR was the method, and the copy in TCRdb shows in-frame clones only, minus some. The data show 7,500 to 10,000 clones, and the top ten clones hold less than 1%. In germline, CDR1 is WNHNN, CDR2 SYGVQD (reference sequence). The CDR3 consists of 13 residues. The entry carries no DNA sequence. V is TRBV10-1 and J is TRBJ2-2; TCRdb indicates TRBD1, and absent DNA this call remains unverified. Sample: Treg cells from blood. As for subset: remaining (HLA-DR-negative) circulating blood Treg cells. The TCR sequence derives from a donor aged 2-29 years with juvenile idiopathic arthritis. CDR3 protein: CASSDRGTGELFF.